This TCR beta chain was observed in a study of T-cell memory formation after mild COVID-19. Study details: Among the donors, TCR clusters were largely specific to each donor.

Researchers used 5'RACE with constant-segment primers to make TCR alpha and TCR beta cDNA libraries that carry sample barcodes and UMIs. TCRdb passed the 5' RACE reads through MiXCR, listing each CDR3 protein once. The sample lists just under 550,000 distinct CDR3 sequences; just over 20% were seen once. V was cut by 2 bases and J by 3 bases, with 8 bases left in between. The CDR3 is 14 amino acids. Study conclusions and caveats: Later expanders leaned CD4+, whereas clones that contracted between day 15 and 85 were balanced CD4/CD8. There was no confirmation that second-wave clones peaking on day 37 were SARS-CoV-2 specific.

This clonotype has more than one count but fewer than ten. Antigen unknown. The chain carries TRBV12-3 or TRBV12-4 and TRBJ1-3, with D possibly matching TRBD1 (5 bases). This clonotype was sampled from an adult woman who had mild COVID-19 (a few samples of this study predate the infection). Cell type and time point are not known. Sequenced sample: PBMCs or a T cell subset sorted from them (not recorded which). CDR3 loop: CASSLLGLGNTIYF. In DNA form, the CDR3 reads TGTGCCAGCAGTTTACTGGGGCTTGGAAACACCATATATTTT.